This is a list of T cell receptor beta chains from one sample in a study of human T cells and chemical hapten exposure. TCRdb redid the calling of the RACE reads with MiXCR, one entry per CDR3 protein. The sample includes roughly 120,000 distinct CDR3 sequences, 9% to 14% of them seen just once. Here the sequenced sample was whole blood, taken in connection with sensitization to the hapten diphenylcyclopropenone (DPC). The source is a woman in her forties or fifties with alopecia areata. Some clones in this sample may be carry-over from other donors' samples. The CDR3 runs from the conserved cysteine through the conserved F or W. A D gene is named only where the DNA matches it firmly. A row's size may be missing; if present it is once, few, many or a size class.

v_gene: TRBV2; abundance: many; d_gene: .; j_gene: TRBJ1-6; len: 14; CDR3nt: TGTGCCAGCCGCGGGAGGGCCGCCAATTCACCCCTCCACTTT; CDR3aa: CASRGRAANSPLHF
v_gene: TRBV12-3/TRBV12-4; abundance: .; d_gene: .; j_gene: TRBJ1-1; len: 12; CDR3nt: TGTGCCAGCAGTTTAGATGGAGGGAGGGCTTTCTTT; CDR3aa: CASSLDGGRAFF
v_gene: TRBV7-6; abundance: many; d_gene: .; j_gene: TRBJ1-1; len: 12; CDR3nt: TGTGCCAGCAGCTTACCCCCAACTGAAGCTTTCTTT; CDR3aa: CASSLPPTEAFF
v_gene: TRBV29-1; abundance: few; d_gene: .; j_gene: TRBJ1-5; len: 14; CDR3nt: TGCAGCGTAGGCCCAGGGGATAGCAATCAGCCCCAGCATTTT; CDR3aa: CSVGPGDSNQPQHF
v_gene: TRBV11-2; abundance: many; d_gene: .; j_gene: TRBJ2-4; len: 16; CDR3nt: TGTGCCAGCAGCCTCCCCCAGGCGGGGGCCAAAAACATTCAGTACTTC; CDR3aa: CASSLPQAGAKNIQYF
v_gene: TRBV7-6; abundance: .; d_gene: .; j_gene: TRBJ2-5; len: 15; CDR3nt: TGTGCCAGCAGCTTACAGACGCACCGGGGAGGGACCCAGTACTTC; CDR3aa: CASSLQTHRGGTQYF
v_gene: TRBV28; abundance: .; d_gene: TRBD1; j_gene: TRBJ2-7; len: 12; CDR3nt: TGTGCCAGCAAGACAGGGGTCTACGAGCAGTACTTC; CDR3aa: CASKTGVYEQYF
v_gene: TRBV7-2; abundance: many; d_gene: .; j_gene: TRBJ2-1; len: 16; CDR3nt: TGTGCCAGCAGCTTAGCGGGGGGCCCGTCGCTCAATGAGCAGTTCTTC; CDR3aa: CASSLAGGPSLNEQFF
v_gene: TRBV9; abundance: .; d_gene: .; j_gene: TRBJ2-7; len: 14; CDR3nt: TGTGCCAGCAGCGTCGGGACACCATCCTACGAGCAGTACTTC; CDR3aa: CASSVGTPSYEQYF
v_gene: TRBV20-1; abundance: many; d_gene: .; j_gene: TRBJ1-1; len: 13; CDR3nt: TGCAGTGCTAGTGATAGGGTGAACACTGAAGCTTTCTTT; CDR3aa: CSASDRVNTEAFF
v_gene: TRBV12-3/TRBV12-4; abundance: many; d_gene: TRBD2; j_gene: TRBJ2-3; len: 17; CDR3nt: TGTGCCAGCCGGGGACTAGCGGGAGAAGGGACCACAGATACGCAGTATTTT; CDR3aa: CASRGLAGEGTTDTQYF
v_gene: TRBV6-6; abundance: .; d_gene: TRBD1; j_gene: TRBJ1-2; len: 14; CDR3nt: TGTGCCAGCAGTAAGGGACAGGGGAAGGGTGGCTACACCTTC; CDR3aa: CASSKGQGKGGYTF
v_gene: TRBV3-1; abundance: many; d_gene: .; j_gene: TRBJ1-1; len: 14; CDR3nt: TGTGCCAGCAGCCTAAGACAGGTTGGCACTGAAGCTTTCTTT; CDR3aa: CASSLRQVGTEAFF
v_gene: TRBV11-2; abundance: many; d_gene: .; j_gene: TRBJ1-1; len: 15; CDR3nt: TGTGCCAGCAGCTTAGTCGGCACGGTGAACACTGAAGCTTTCTTT; CDR3aa: CASSLVGTVNTEAFF
v_gene: TRBV27; abundance: few; d_gene: .; j_gene: TRBJ1-5; len: 15; CDR3nt: TGTGCCAGCAGTTTGATCCCCCAGGGCAATCAGCCCCAGCATTTT; CDR3aa: CASSLIPQGNQPQHF
v_gene: TRBV12-3/TRBV12-4; abundance: .; d_gene: TRBD2; j_gene: TRBJ2-1; len: 18; CDR3nt: TGTGCCAGCAGCTCCCTTTGGACTAGCGGGACTCTCAGCGATGAGCAGTTCTTC; CDR3aa: CASSSLWTSGTLSDEQFF
v_gene: TRBV6-5; abundance: many; d_gene: .; j_gene: TRBJ2-1; len: 16; CDR3nt: TGTGCCAGCAGTTCGGGCGGACTTAGCTCCTACAATGAGCAGTTCTTC; CDR3aa: CASSSGGLSSYNEQFF
v_gene: TRBV20-1; abundance: few; d_gene: TRBD2; j_gene: TRBJ2-3; len: 13; CDR3nt: TGCAGTGGGACTAGCGGGACTACAGATACGCAGTATTTT; CDR3aa: CSGTSGTTDTQYF
v_gene: TRBV28; abundance: .; d_gene: .; j_gene: TRBJ1-2; len: 14; CDR3nt: TGTGCCAGCAGTTTAGCAGGGGCTGGCTATGGCTACACCTTC; CDR3aa: CASSLAGAGYGYTF
v_gene: TRBV10-3; abundance: many; d_gene: .; j_gene: TRBJ1-1; len: 14; CDR3nt: TGTGCCATCGCTAACATAGGGGGGGACACTGAAGCTTTCTTT; CDR3aa: CAIANIGGDTEAFF
v_gene: TRBV7-2; abundance: many; d_gene: .; j_gene: TRBJ2-7; len: 14; CDR3nt: TGTGCCAGCAGCCCCACACTCGTCTCCTACGAGCAGTACTTC; CDR3aa: CASSPTLVSYEQYF
v_gene: TRBV7-2; abundance: many; d_gene: .; j_gene: TRBJ1-4; len: 16; CDR3nt: TGTGCCAGCAGCTTAGTACCCTCAGCCGGGAGTGAAAAACTGTTTTTT; CDR3aa: CASSLVPSAGSEKLFF
v_gene: TRBV18; abundance: .; d_gene: .; j_gene: TRBJ1-2; len: 14; CDR3nt: TGTGCCAGCTCACCAGGAAAGAGTAACTATGGCTACACCTTC; CDR3aa: CASSPGKSNYGYTF
v_gene: TRBV6-2/TRBV6-3; abundance: many; d_gene: .; j_gene: TRBJ2-1; len: 12; CDR3nt: TGTGCCAGCAGTTTCAGGGACCATGAGCAGTTCTTC; CDR3aa: CASSFRDHEQFF
v_gene: TRBV12-3/TRBV12-4; abundance: few; d_gene: .; j_gene: TRBJ2-3; len: 11; CDR3nt: TGTGCCAGCCAACAGGGAAATACGCAGTATTTT; CDR3aa: CASQQGNTQYF
v_gene: TRBV11-3; abundance: .; d_gene: .; j_gene: TRBJ2-1; len: 13; CDR3nt: TGTGCCAGCAGCCGTACTCTCCGTGGGGAGCAGTTCTTC; CDR3aa: CASSRTLRGEQFF
v_gene: TRBV28; abundance: .; d_gene: TRBD2; j_gene: TRBJ2-3; len: 15; CDR3nt: TGTGCCAGCACTTGGACTAGCGGGAACGTAGATACGCAGTATTTT; CDR3aa: CASTWTSGNVDTQYF
v_gene: TRBV12-3/TRBV12-4; abundance: few; d_gene: TRBD1; j_gene: TRBJ2-3; len: 15; CDR3nt: TGTGCCAGCAGTGGCGGGACAGGGGGCGTGTATACGCAGTATTTT; CDR3aa: CASSGGTGGVYTQYF
v_gene: TRBV28; abundance: .; d_gene: .; j_gene: TRBJ1-2; len: 12; CDR3nt: TGTGCCACAATCACGTCAGGAGATGGCTACACCTTC; CDR3aa: CATITSGDGYTF
v_gene: TRBV3-1; abundance: .; d_gene: TRBD1; j_gene: TRBJ1-4; len: 16; CDR3nt: TGTGCCAGCAGCCAGCGACAGGGGGCAACTAATGAAAAACTGTTTTTT; CDR3aa: CASSQRQGATNEKLFF
v_gene: TRBV20-1; abundance: .; d_gene: TRBD1; j_gene: TRBJ2-3; len: 14; CDR3nt: TGCAGCCGCGTCGGGCAGGGGGCGGCGGCCGCGCAGTATTTT; CDR3aa: CSRVGQGAAAAQYF
v_gene: TRBV6-1; abundance: .; d_gene: .; j_gene: TRBJ1-1; len: 16; CDR3nt: TGTGCCAGCAGTGAAGCCTTGACGCTAATGAACACTGAAGCTTTCTTT; CDR3aa: CASSEALTLMNTEAFF
v_gene: TRBV5-1; abundance: many; d_gene: .; j_gene: TRBJ2-5; len: 11; CDR3nt: TGCGCCAGCAGGAGCCAAGAGACCCAGTACTTC; CDR3aa: CASRSQETQYF
v_gene: TRBV18; abundance: many; d_gene: .; j_gene: TRBJ1-2; len: 14; CDR3nt: TGTGCCAGCTCACCAGGGACGGGGAACTATGGCTACACCTTC; CDR3aa: CASSPGTGNYGYTF
v_gene: TRBV6-5; abundance: many; d_gene: TRBD2; j_gene: TRBJ2-1; len: 16; CDR3nt: TGTGCCAGCAGTCTACTAGCGGGATCTATTTACAATGAGCAGTTCTTC; CDR3aa: CASSLLAGSIYNEQFF
v_gene: TRBV12-3/TRBV12-4; abundance: many; d_gene: .; j_gene: TRBJ2-7; len: 15; CDR3nt: TGTGCCAGCAGTTCGACCCCCCTCCTCTCCTACGAGCAGTACTTC; CDR3aa: CASSSTPLLSYEQYF
v_gene: TRBV29-1; abundance: .; d_gene: .; j_gene: TRBJ1-1; len: 12; CDR3nt: TGCAGCGTGAGAGCGGTGGGAACTGAAGCTTTCTTT; CDR3aa: CSVRAVGTEAFF
v_gene: TRBV20-1; abundance: many; d_gene: TRBD1; j_gene: TRBJ1-5; len: 13; CDR3nt: TGCAGTGCTCTAGGACAGGGGGATCAGCCCCAGCATTTT; CDR3aa: CSALGQGDQPQHF
v_gene: TRBV3-2; abundance: few; d_gene: .; j_gene: TRBJ2-4; len: 18; CDR3nt: TGTGCCAGCAGCCAACTTCTACTACGGGGACAGGGAGGGGACATTCAGTACTTC; CDR3aa: CASSQLLLRGQGGDIQYF
v_gene: TRBV2; abundance: many; d_gene: .; j_gene: TRBJ1-2; len: 14; CDR3nt: TGTGCCAGCGACCAGAGCTACTTCAACTATGGCTACACCTTC; CDR3aa: CASDQSYFNYGYTF
v_gene: TRBV11-3; abundance: few; d_gene: .; j_gene: TRBJ2-1; len: 14; CDR3nt: TGTGCCAGCAGCAGCGGGACATTCTACAATGAGCAGTTCTTC; CDR3aa: CASSSGTFYNEQFF
v_gene: TRBV9; abundance: many; d_gene: .; j_gene: TRBJ2-3; len: 13; CDR3nt: TGTGCCAGCAGCGTAGAGGTCACAGATACGCAGTATTTT; CDR3aa: CASSVEVTDTQYF
v_gene: TRBV12-3/TRBV12-4; abundance: many; d_gene: TRBD1; j_gene: TRBJ2-1; len: 15; CDR3nt: TGTGCCAGCAGTCCATTACAGGGGACACAGGGTGAGCAGTTCTTC; CDR3aa: CASSPLQGTQGEQFF
v_gene: TRBV3-1; abundance: many; d_gene: .; j_gene: TRBJ2-7; len: 15; CDR3nt: TGTGCCAGCAGCCAAGGAGGACGGGCGATTTACGAGCAGTACTTC; CDR3aa: CASSQGGRAIYEQYF
v_gene: TRBV5-4; abundance: many; d_gene: TRBD1; j_gene: TRBJ1-2; len: 14; CDR3nt: TGTGCCAGCAGCCCCGACAGGGGGCAGGGGGGCTACACCTTC; CDR3aa: CASSPDRGQGGYTF
v_gene: TRBV7-9; abundance: few; d_gene: .; j_gene: TRBJ1-1; len: 15; CDR3nt: TGTGCCAGCAGCTTATCCTTCCCGGCGAACACTGAAGCTTTCTTT; CDR3aa: CASSLSFPANTEAFF
v_gene: TRBV29-1; abundance: .; d_gene: .; j_gene: TRBJ2-7; len: 13; CDR3nt: TGCAGCGTTGGCTACAGCTTGGGCGGCGAGCAGTACTTC; CDR3aa: CSVGYSLGGEQYF
v_gene: TRBV6-2/TRBV6-3; abundance: few; d_gene: .; j_gene: TRBJ2-4; len: 15; CDR3nt: TGTGCCAGCAGTTACGATCTTCTAGCCAAAAACATTCAGTACTTC; CDR3aa: CASSYDLLAKNIQYF
v_gene: TRBV20-1; abundance: many; d_gene: .; j_gene: TRBJ2-4; len: 14; CDR3nt: TGCAGTGTTCAATCTCTAGGGGCCAAAAACATTCAGTACTTC; CDR3aa: CSVQSLGAKNIQYF
v_gene: TRBV7-2; abundance: .; d_gene: .; j_gene: TRBJ2-7; len: 13; CDR3nt: TGTGCCAGCAGCCCGGGGGTTACTTACGAGCAGTACTTC; CDR3aa: CASSPGVTYEQYF
v_gene: TRBV7-2; abundance: .; d_gene: TRBD2; j_gene: TRBJ2-3; len: 17; CDR3nt: TGTGCCAGCAGCTCGATGGGCCAGCGGGGAAGGGCGGATACGCAGTATTTT; CDR3aa: CASSSMGQRGRADTQYF
v_gene: TRBV7-8; abundance: many; d_gene: .; j_gene: TRBJ2-5; len: 11; CDR3nt: TGTGCCAGCAGCCCTTCAGAGACCCAGTACTTC; CDR3aa: CASSPSETQYF